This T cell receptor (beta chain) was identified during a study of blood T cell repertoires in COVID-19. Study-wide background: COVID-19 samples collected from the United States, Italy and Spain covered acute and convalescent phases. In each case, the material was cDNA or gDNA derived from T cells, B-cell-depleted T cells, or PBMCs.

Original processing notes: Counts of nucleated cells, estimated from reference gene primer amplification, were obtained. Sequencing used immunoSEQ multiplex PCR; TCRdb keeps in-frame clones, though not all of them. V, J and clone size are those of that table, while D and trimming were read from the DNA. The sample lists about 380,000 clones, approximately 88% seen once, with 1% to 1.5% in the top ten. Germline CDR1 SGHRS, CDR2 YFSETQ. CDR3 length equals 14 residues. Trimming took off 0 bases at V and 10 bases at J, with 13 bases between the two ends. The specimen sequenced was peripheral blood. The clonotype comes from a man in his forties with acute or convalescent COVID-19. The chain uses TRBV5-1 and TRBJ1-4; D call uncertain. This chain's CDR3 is CASSLDNEEGKLFF. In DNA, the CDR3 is TGCGCCAGCAGCTTGGACAACGAGGAAGGAAAACTGTTTTTT.